This TCR beta chain was retrieved from a study of T cell responses to AZD1222 COVID-19 vaccine. V was trimmed by 0 bases and J by 2 bases, leaving 14 bases between them. This CDR3 has 17 residues. Germline V gives CDR1 LGHDT, CDR2 YNNKEL (reference sequence). Points from the study as a whole: Baseline seropositivity occurred in only a handful of AZD1222 recipients. The donors showed a predominance of white British ancestry and of females, with possible underestimation of clonal diversity.

Libraries were prepared by immunoSEQ multiplex PCR; TCRdb keeps only in-frame clonotypes and omits some of them. The data hold around 100,000 clones, with about four fifths observed a single time. About this clone: Its specificity is unknown.

Source: peripheral blood, taken on day 0 of AZD1222 vaccination. The source of this sequence is an adult in good health. The chain uses TRBV3-1 (or the pseudogene TRBV3-2) and TRBJ1-3; a weak D match, TRBD1 (5 bases). The DNA of the CDR3 is TGTGCCAGCAGCCAAGAGAAGACCGGAGGGGCTGGAAACACCATATATTTT. Its translation: CASSQEKTGGAGNTIYF.